The 24 T cell receptor beta chains given below trace back to one sample, sequenced in a study of identical twins. TCRdb used MiXCR to reprocess the 5' RACE reads, holding one entry per CDR3 protein. The sample carries 1.5 million to 2 million distinct CDR3 sequences, about 30% recorded once. The specimen sequenced was cord blood. All receptors come from a newborn girl in good health.

The V and J genes are TRBV4-1 and TRBJ2-3; 8 bases are shared with TRBD2. The CDR3 is 15 residues long. The V segment lost 0 bases and the J segment 6 bases; nucleotides outside the gene matches: 5. Looked up from germline, CDR1 is MGHRA and CDR2 is YSYEKL. CDR3 in amino acids: CASSQEVSGGDTQYF. Here the CDR3 DNA reads TGCGCCAGCAGCCAAGAAGTAAGCGGGGGCGATACGCAGTATTTT.

This clonotype has more than one count but fewer than ten. The chain employs TRBV20-1 and TRBJ2-7; D perhaps matches TRBD1 (5 bases). Deletions cut 0 bases from V and 0 bases from J, with 12 bases between. This CDR3 has 15 residues. Germline CDR1 reads DFQATT; CDR2 reads SNEGSKA (reference sequence). The DNA of the CDR3 is TGCAGTGCTAGAGATGGGGCTAGAGGCTCCTACGAGCAGTACTTC. Translating gives CSARDGARGSYEQYF.

The rearrangement joins TRBV29-1 to TRBJ2-7; 9 nucleotides line up with TRBD1. V lost 4 bases and J lost 4; bases outside the gene matches: 5. Per germline, CDR1 SQVTM and CDR2 ANQGSEA. The CDR3 has 13 amino acids. The CDR3 spells CSVAPTGGYEQYF. CDR3 in DNA: TGCAGCGTTGCCCCGACAGGGGGATACGAGCAGTACTTC.

This clonotype was detected ten times or more. The rearrangement uses TRBV12-3 or TRBV12-4 and TRBJ2-5; D ambiguous. Trimming took off 6 bases at V and 4 bases at J, with 9 bases between the two ends. This CDR3 spans 12 amino acids. CDR3 loop: CASSSGGETQYF. CDR3 nucleotides: TGTGCCAGCAGCTCGGGTGGAGAGACCCAGTACTTC.

There are a few counts of this clonotype. This chain uses TRBV7-2 with TRBJ1-1; no reliable D call. The V gene's germline CDR1 is SGHTA and CDR2 FQGNSA. Trimming removed 3 bases at V and 5 bases at J, with 7 bases between. This CDR3 is built from 12 residues. CDR3: CASSFTSTEAFF. Here the CDR3 DNA reads TGTGCCAGCAGCTTTACAAGTACTGAAGCTTTCTTT.

This clonotype was counted once. This may be a read error: a much more frequent sequence differs by one nucleotide. CDR3 loop: CATSNQGSEQYF. CDR3 bases: TGTGCCACCAGCAACCAGGGGAGTGAGCAGTACTTC. The chain links TRBV15 to TRBJ2-5, with a tentative D call TRBD1 (6 bases). V lost 4 bases and J 11 bases, leaving 14 bases between the germline ends. Germline-derived CDR1 and CDR2 are LNHNV and YYDKDF (reference sequence). The CDR3 is 12 residues long.

The table lists this clonotype with many counts. The junction and the germline gene differ at one end; a read error may be behind it. The chain combines TRBV5-1 with TRBJ2-5; no reliable D call. The CDR3 is made up of 10 amino acids. Per germline, CDR1 SGHRS and CDR2 YFSETQ. The CDR3 here is CASLEETQYF. The CDR3 bases are TGTGCCAGCCTAGAAGAGACCCAGTACTTC.

The chain links TRBV7-9 to TRBJ2-7; tentatively, D is TRBD1 (6 bases). Germline V gene data show CDR1 as SEHNR and CDR2 as FQNEAQ (reference sequence). This CDR3 contains 15 residues. Trimming stripped 5 bases from V and 0 bases from J, with 14 bases between. CDR3: CASSKAGTNSYEQYF. The CDR3 DNA reads as TGTGCCAGCAGCAAAGCAGGGACAAACTCCTACGAGCAGTACTTC. The full variable domain, completed using reference TRBV7-9 and TRBJ2-7, is DTGVSQNPRHKITKRGQNVTFRCDPISEHNRLYWYRQTLGQGPEFLTYFQNEAQLEKSRLLSDRFSAERPKGSFSTLEIQRTEQGDSAMYLCASSKAGTNSYEQYFGPGTRLTVT.

This clonotype appeared once. The V call is TRBV9, the J call TRBJ1-1, with TRBD1 identical over 8 bases. V shed 2 bases, J shed 4 bases, and the junction held 7 bases outside the gene matches. Germline CDR1 SGDLS, CDR2 YYNGEE. The CDR3 consists of 15 residues. This CDR3 reads CASSVQQGGSTEAFF. The CDR3 nucleotides read TGTGCCAGCAGCGTCCAACAGGGGGGGAGCACTGAAGCTTTCTTT.

This clonotype was counted at least ten times. CDR3 loop: CASSQVRPSGQADEKLFF. DNA of the CDR3: TGTGCCAGCAGCCAGGTTCGCCCCTCGGGACAAGCTGACGAAAAACTGTTTTTT. J is TRBJ1-4 and V is TRBV4-2, with D possibly TRBD1 on 6 matching bases. The V end was cut by 3 bases, the J end by 8 bases, with 25 bases between. This CDR3 region has 18 residues. The germline V gene has CDR1 LGHNA and CDR2 YNFKEQ.

The chain joins TRBV7-9 to TRBJ2-1, with D possibly TRBD2 on 6 matching bases. CDR3 length: 16 amino acids. Trimming removed 2 bases at V and 6 bases at J, with 17 bases between. Per germline, CDR1 SEHNR and CDR2 FQNEAQ (reference sequence). The CDR3 region is CASSLPPRGGINEQFF. As DNA, the CDR3 is TGTGCCAGCAGCTTACCCCCGCGGGGCGGGATCAATGAGCAGTTCTTC. Full variable domain (missing parts from reference TRBV7-9 and TRBJ2-1): DTGVSQNPRHKITKRGQNVTFRCDPISEHNRLYWYRQTLGQGPEFLTYFQNEAQLEKSRLLSDRFSAERPKGSFSTLEIQRTEQGDSAMYLCASSLPPRGGINEQFFGPGTRLTVL.

The V and J genes are TRBV9 and TRBJ2-3; 8 bases agree with TRBD2. Germline CDR1 and CDR2: SGDLS and YYNGEE. This CDR3 region has 16 residues. Trimming at V came to 4 bases and at J to 1 base, leaving 8 bases not matched to a gene. CDR3 nucleotide sequence: TGTGCCAGCAGCCCGGGGACTAGACCTCGCACAGATACGCAGTATTTT. This codes for CASSPGTRPRTDTQYF.

The V and J genes are TRBV20-1 and TRBJ1-2; a possible D gene is TRBD1 (6 bases). The CDR3 runs 12 residues. Looked up from germline, CDR1 is DFQATT and CDR2 is SNEGSKA (reference sequence). Trimming left V 5 bases short and J 4 bases short, with 11 bases between. The CDR3: CSASGQIYGYTF. CDR3 sequence (DNA): TGCAGTGCTTCAGGACAGATCTATGGCTACACCTTC.

CDR3 in amino acids: CASSPSSTVNTEAFF. The DNA of the CDR3 is TGTGCCAGCTCACCATCTTCGACAGTGAACACTGAAGCTTTCTTT. This sequence joins TRBV18 and TRBJ1-1; weak D call: TRBD1 (5 bases). Trimming took 2 bases from V and 0 from J, leaving 10 bases between them. The V gene's germline CDR1 is KGHSH and CDR2 LQKENI. This CDR3 comprises 15 residues. Combining the CDR3 with reference TRBV18 and TRBJ1-1 gives the whole variable domain NAGVMQNPRHLVRRRGQEARLRCSPMKGHSHVYWYRQLPEEGLKFMVYLQKENIIDESGMPKERFSAEFPKEGPSILRIQQVVRGDSAAYFCASSPSSTVNTEAFFGQGTRLTVV.

The chain links TRBV20-1 to TRBJ2-7, with no clear D. CDR3 size: 14 residues. CDR1 is DFQATT, CDR2 SNEGSKA, per germline (reference sequence). The germline V and J ends were trimmed by 3 bases and 0 bases, with 12 bases remaining between them. The CDR3 region is CSASDKRLSYEQYF. CDR3 in DNA: TGCAGTGCTAGCGATAAAAGGCTCTCCTACGAGCAGTACTTC.

The rearrangement joins TRBV5-1 to TRBJ2-5; 9 bases are shared with TRBD1. The CDR3 totals 15 residues. V trimming: 1 base; J trimming: 4 bases; junction bases outside the gene matches: 5. CDR1 SGHRS and CDR2 YFSETQ come from the germline V gene. DNA of the CDR3: TGCGCCAGCAGCTTGAGGGGACAGGGTCGAGAGACCCAGTACTTC. Its translation is CASSLRGQGRETQYF.

The CDR3 DNA reads as TGCGCCAGCAGCTTGCGACTAGCGGGAGAAATACGTACGCAGTATTTT. Translated: CASSLRLAGEIRTQYF. The genes are TRBV5-1 and TRBJ2-3, with 12 bases lining up with TRBD2. The CDR3 totals 16 residues. Germline lookup yields CDR1 SGHRS and CDR2 YFSETQ. V gave up 1 base and J gave up 8 bases; unmatched junction bases: 8.

The chain combines TRBV3-1 with TRBJ2-1, with D tentatively TRBD2 (6 bases). The J call is in doubt because the DNA end fits TRBJ2-7 better. This CDR3 region has 14 residues. CDR1 is LGHDT, CDR2 YNNKEL, per germline (reference sequence). The CDR3 coding sequence is TGTGCCAGCAGCCTCCGGGACTTCTCCAATGAGCAGTACTTC. Residues: CASSLRDFSNEQYF.

Comment on this clonotype: This may be a read error, as it is one base from a much larger clone. The rearrangement links TRBV12-3 or TRBV12-4 to TRBJ2-1; TRBD2 matches 14 bases. The CDR3 totals 14 residues. V was clipped by 6 bases and J by 8 bases; unmatched bases: 3. DNA of the CDR3: TGTGCCAGCAGGGGACTAGCGGGAGACGATGAGCAGTTCTTC. Translating gives CASRGLAGDDEQFF.

This chain links TRBV11-2 with TRBJ1-2; 9 positions match TRBD1. The CDR3 sequence is 15 residues long. Germline V gives CDR1 SGHAT, CDR2 FQNNGV. Germline trimming cut 5 bases from V and 0 bases from J; bases unmatched to any gene: 4. The CDR3 protein is CASSRGQGPNYGYTF. DNA of the CDR3: TGTGCCAGCAGCAGGGGACAGGGCCCTAACTATGGCTACACCTTC.

This sequence joins TRBV27 and TRBJ2-7; tentatively, D is TRBD1 (6 bases). This CDR3 is built from 16 residues. Trimming removed 2 bases from V and 2 bases from J, with 16 bases in between. The germline gives CDR1 MNHEY, CDR2 SMNVEV (reference sequence). DNA for the CDR3: TGTGCCAGCAGTTTAAGGTACCAGGGGTGGACCTACGAGCAGTACTTC. It specifies CASSLRYQGWTYEQYF.

The chain is built from TRBV5-5 and TRBJ2-6, with 9 bases matching TRBD2. Germline V gives CDR1 SGHKS, CDR2 YYEKEE (reference sequence). The CDR3 spans 17 residues. With V trimmed by 4 bases and J by 0 bases, 5 bases remained unmatched. CDR3 sequence: CASSHLAGPSGANVLTF. CDR3 coding DNA: TGTGCCAGCAGCCACCTAGCGGGACCCTCTGGGGCCAACGTCCTGACTTTC.

The chain employs TRBV3-1 and TRBJ1-2; no clear D. From germline, CDR1 is LGHDT and CDR2 YNNKEL (reference sequence). V lost 1 base, J lost 6 bases, and 15 bases lay in between. This CDR3 contains 15 residues. The CDR3 loop reads CASSQVYRSGNGYTF. CDR3 in DNA: TGTGCCAGCAGCCAAGTATACCGGTCCGGGAATGGCTACACCTTC. Variable domain in full (rest from reference TRBV3-1 and TRBJ1-2): DTAVSQTPKYLVTQMGNDKSIKCEQNLGHDTMYWYKQDSKKFLKIMFSYNNKELIINETVPNRFSPKSPDKAHLNLHINSLELGDSAVYFCASSQVYRSGNGYTFGSGTRLTVV.

The gene calls are TRBV5-1 and TRBJ2-2, with 8 bases lining up with TRBD2. J gave up 0 bases and V 5 bases, and 6 bases lay outside the gene matches. From germline, CDR1 is SGHRS and CDR2 YFSETQ. The CDR3 loop spans 16 amino acids. CDR3 protein: CASSLLSGTNTGELFF. DNA for the CDR3: TGCGCCAGCAGTCTCCTTAGCGGGACGAACACCGGGGAGCTGTTTTTT.